Shown below are 23 T cell receptor beta chains from a single sample sequenced in a study of blood T cells in healthy people across ages. Then a second PCR, running roughly 7 to 12 cycles, was carried out with a sample-barcoded 5' primer and a J-beta primer mix. TCRdb analysed the 5' RACE reads with MiXCR anew, one entry per CDR3 protein. Found here are fewer than 2 million distinct CDR3 sequences, about two fifths of them singletons; the top ten hold approximately 22%. The sample consisted of blood. The receptors were gathered from a human donor in good health.

For the CDR3, the DNA is TGTGCCAGCAGTGACCGACAGATCAGTCAGCCCCAGCATTTT. It codes for CASSDRQISQPQHF. The V call is TRBV6-1, the J call TRBJ1-5, with D tentatively TRBD1 (5 bases). The germline CDR1 and CDR2 sequences are MNHNS and SASEGT. The CDR3 has 14 amino acids. Trimming pared 3 bases from V and 6 bases from J, leaving 12 bases between.

The chain combines TRBV20-1 with TRBJ2-5, with a tentative D call TRBD1 (6 bases). The ends were cut back, 8 bases at V and 4 bases at J, with 14 bases in the middle. The germline V gene encodes CDR1 DFQATT and CDR2 SNEGSKA (reference sequence). The CDR3 totals 12 residues. The CDR3 sequence is CSTGTRGETQYF. The CDR3 region has the DNA TGCAGTACTGGGACAAGAGGAGAGACCCAGTACTTC.

CDR3 nucleotide sequence: TGCAGTGCTTGGACTGGCTCAGAGACCCAGTACTTC. This translates into CSAWTGSETQYF. V usage is TRBV20-1 and J usage is TRBJ2-5, with D possibly being TRBD2 (5 bases). The CDR3 has 12 residues. Per the germline V gene, CDR1 is DFQATT and CDR2 is SNEGSKA (reference sequence). Trimming shortened V by 5 bases and J by 4 bases, and 11 bases separated the two germline ends.

This clonotype has only one observation. The rearrangement joins TRBV7-3 to TRBJ1-1, with D unclear. V shed 1 base and J shed 1 base, with 10 bases lying between them. Germline CDR1 and CDR2: SGHTA and FQGTGA. CDR3 length: 15 residues. DNA for the CDR3: TGTGCCAGCAGCTTAAATCCCGCAGGGAACACTGAAGCTTTCTTT. Translating it yields CASSLNPAGNTEAFF.

This chain uses TRBV20-1 with TRBJ1-2; 8 bases fit TRBD1. CDR3 length equals 14 residues. Germline CDR1 DFQATT, CDR2 SNEGSKA (reference sequence). Trimming took 6 bases from V and 4 from J; bases not matched to a gene: 10. The CDR3 protein is CSAPQGVGAYGYTF. The CDR3 DNA sequence: TGCAGTGCGCCACAGGGGGTTGGGGCCTATGGCTACACCTTC.

This clonotype was found a few times. V usage is TRBV11-3 and J usage is TRBJ2-1, with D perhaps given as TRBD1 or TRBD2 (6 bases each). With 5 bases removed from V and 9 bases from J, the gap between germline ends came to 17 bases. CDR1 is SGHNT and CDR2 is YENEEA in the germline V gene. The CDR3 runs 14 residues. The CDR3 sequence: CASSPFPGAREQFF. In DNA, the CDR3 is TGTGCCAGCAGCCCTTTTCCGGGGGCGCGTGAGCAGTTCTTC.

The chain has TRBV3-1 and TRBJ2-1; TRBD2 matches 9 bases. The CDR3 covers 18 residues. CDR1 is LGHDT, CDR2 YNNKEL, per germline (reference sequence). V was clipped by 4 bases and J by 4 bases; unmatched bases: 14. The CDR3 DNA is TGTGCCAGCAGCCCGGGCATCTTTGAGCGGGGGGTTTACAATGAGCAGTTCTTC. Translating it yields CASSPGIFERGVYNEQFF.

This clonotype was seen a few times. V gene TRBV10-3 combines with J gene TRBJ2-3; D might be TRBD1 or TRBD2, each matching 6 bases. The V and J ends lost 2 bases and 0 bases respectively, with 9 bases between them. The length of the CDR3 is 15 residues. CDR1 is ENHRY, CDR2 SYGVKD, per germline. CDR3 sequence (DNA): TGTGCCATCAGTGAGACGGGGGCCAGCACAGATACGCAGTATTTT. It yields the protein CAISETGASTDTQYF.

This clonotype occurred a few times. This rearrangement joins TRBV7-2 to TRBJ2-7, with 7 bases that match TRBD1. V lost 2 bases, J lost 4 bases, and 2 bases stayed unmatched. Germline V CDR1 and CDR2: SGHTA, FQGNSA. The CDR3 length is 13 residues. CDR3 nucleotides: TGTGCCAGCAGCTTACAACAGGGGTACGAGCAGTACTTC. This codes for CASSLQQGYEQYF.

This rearrangement joins TRBV20-1 to TRBJ2-3; TRBD2 matches 14 bases. Looked up from germline, CDR1 is DFQATT and CDR2 is SNEGSKA (reference sequence). V gave up 6 bases and J gave up 5 bases; unmatched junction bases: 13. This CDR3 has 17 amino acids. For the CDR3, the DNA is TGCAGTGCCGCACGACCCGGACTAGCGGGGGGAGTAGATACGCAGTATTTT. Amino acid sequence: CSAARPGLAGGVDTQYF.

This chain connects TRBV29-1 to TRBJ1-2; 7 positions agree with TRBD1. The CDR3 length is 14 residues. Germline CDR1 is SQVTM and CDR2 is ANQGSEA. J lost 8 bases, V lost 1 base, and 10 bases had no gene match. CDR3: CSVEVGNRGEGYTF. The CDR3 DNA is TGCAGCGTTGAAGTCGGGAACAGGGGCGAAGGCTACACCTTC.

The CDR3 coding sequence is TGCAGCGGACACAGGGGTGAGACTGAAGCTTTCTTT. This sequence encodes CSGHRGETEAFF. The chain carries TRBV29-1 and TRBJ1-1; TRBD1 matches 7 bases. Germline trimming cut 7 bases from V and 5 bases from J; bases unmatched to any gene: 7. CDR1 and CDR2 (germline): SQVTM, ANQGSEA. The CDR3 consists of 12 residues.

This chain connects TRBV4-3 to TRBJ1-2; maybe TRBD1 (6 bases). The CDR3 contains 15 residues. The germline V and J ends were trimmed by 0 bases and 1 base, with 9 bases remaining between them. Per germline, CDR1 LGHNA and CDR2 YSLEER. The CDR3 nucleotides read TGCGCCAGCAGCCAAGACCGGGACAATAACTATGGCTACACCTTC. Protein sequence: CASSQDRDNNYGYTF.

The V and J genes are TRBV24-1 and TRBJ2-3; TRBD2 matches at 12 bases. The CDR3 is 15 residues long. Germline V gene sequence: CDR1 KGHDR, CDR2 SFDVKD. Trimming took 4 bases from V and 6 from J; bases not matched to a gene: 4. CDR3 nucleotide sequence: TGTGCCACCAGTGAACCAGGACTAGCGGGGGATACGCAGTATTTT. As protein: CATSEPGLAGDTQYF.

The chain carries TRBV7-2 and TRBJ2-1; D is unresolved. Germline V gene sequence: CDR1 SGHTA, CDR2 FQGNSA. Trimming shortened V by 1 base and J by 8 bases, and 15 bases separated the two germline ends. The CDR3 covers 15 residues. Written as DNA, the CDR3 is TGTGCCAGCAGCTTAGGCGTAACTCGGCTTGATGAGCAGTTCTTC. This codes for CASSLGVTRLDEQFF.

The chain links TRBV11-3 to TRBJ2-3; D is undetermined. Trimming took 1 base from V and 0 from J, leaving 11 bases between them. This CDR3 spans 16 amino acids. Germline V gene sequence: CDR1 SGHNT, CDR2 YENEEA. The CDR3 reads CASSLGHSISTDTQYF. In nucleotides, the CDR3 is TGTGCCAGCAGCTTAGGTCACAGTATAAGCACAGATACGCAGTATTTT.

This clonotype was observed a few times. The V and J genes are TRBV4-2 and TRBJ2-7, with 10 bases matching TRBD1. The length of the CDR3 is 16 residues. J gave up 1 base and V 1 base, and 4 bases lay outside the gene matches. Germline V gene lookup returns CDR1 LGHNA and CDR2 YNFKEQ. CDR3 DNA: TGTGCCAGCAGCCAAGGCGGGACAGGGGATTCCTACGAGCAGTACTTC. Protein: CASSQGGTGDSYEQYF.

The sample holds a few counts of this clonotype. V and J are TRBV6-5 and TRBJ1-1; D remains unclear. The CDR3 runs 14 residues. The V end lost 2 bases, the J end lost 3 bases, and 10 bases lay between the germline ends. Germline loops: CDR1 MNHEY, CDR2 SVGAGI. CDR3 amino acids: CASSYRTVDTEAFF. The CDR3 nucleotides read TGTGCCAGCAGTTACCGGACCGTAGACACTGAAGCTTTCTTT.

The chain couples TRBV18 to TRBJ2-5; D is unclear. CDR3 length: 13 amino acids. CDR1 and CDR2 (germline): KGHSH, LQKENI. V was pared by 5 bases and J by 5 bases, with 12 bases between. CDR3 region: CASSTFLGETQYF. CDR3 sequence (DNA): TGTGCCAGCTCAACGTTTTTAGGGGAGACCCAGTACTTC.

The chain couples TRBV6-2 or TRBV6-3 to TRBJ2-1; the match to TRBD2 covers 10 bases. The CDR3 runs to 17 residues. Germline values: CDR1 MNHEY, CDR2 SVGEGT. V gave up 10 bases and J gave up 9 bases; unmatched junction bases: 21. CDR3 bases: TGTGCCACGGCGAGCGGAACAACTAGCGGGGTGGTCGGTGAGCAGTTCTTC. Its protein is CATASGTTSGVVGEQFF.

This clonotype was detected a few times. The rearrangement joins TRBV12-3 or TRBV12-4 to TRBJ2-4, with D possibly matching TRBD1 (6 bases). V gave up 6 bases and J gave up 1 base, with 10 bases separating them. CDR3 length equals 14 residues. This chain's CDR3 is CASRRRGAKNIQYF. CDR3 in DNA: TGTGCCAGCAGGAGAAGGGGGGCCAAAAACATTCAGTACTTC.

The table lists this clonotype with a few counts. The chain joins TRBV10-3 to TRBJ2-2; 9 bases line up with TRBD1. The CDR3 has 15 amino acids. Germline CDR1 and CDR2: ENHRY and SYGVKD. V gave up 4 bases and J gave up 3 bases; unmatched junction bases: 3. The CDR3: CAISVTGGDTGELFF. CDR3 sequence (DNA): TGTGCCATCAGTGTTACAGGGGGCGACACCGGGGAGCTGTTTTTT.

This chain connects TRBV12-3 or TRBV12-4 to TRBJ2-1; D is unresolved. The CDR3 runs to 15 residues. V was cut by 7 bases and J by 8 bases, with 21 bases left in between. CDR3 loop: CASTHMSPVFYEQFF. CDR3 nucleotide sequence: TGTGCCAGCACCCATATGTCTCCTGTGTTTTATGAGCAGTTCTTC.